Below are 3 T cell receptor beta chains sequenced from a single sample in a study of T cell responses to AZD1222 COVID-19 vaccine. Profiling relied on immunoSEQ multiplex PCR, and the TCRdb table lists in-frame clones only, not all of them. The sample carries just over 90,000 clones, 80% to 90% recorded once. The starting material was peripheral blood, obtained 28 days after the second AZD1222 dose. Receptor source: an adult who received the AZD1222 COVID-19 vaccine.

The chain links TRBV27 to TRBJ2-5; weak D call: TRBD2 (6 bases). V was cut by 6 bases and J by 2 bases, with 10 bases left in between. Germline V gives CDR1 MNHEY, CDR2 SMNVEV (reference sequence). There are 13 residues in the CDR3. The CDR3 loop is CASRQTRQETQYF. DNA of the CDR3: TGTGCCAGCAGGCAGACTAGACAAGAGACCCAGTACTTC.

This chain connects TRBV15 to TRBJ1-2; D is ambiguous. CDR3 length: 12 residues. The V gene lost 4 bases and the J gene lost 1 base, with 4 bases spanning the gap. The germline V gene encodes CDR1 LNHNV and CDR2 YYDKDF (reference sequence). DNA for the CDR3: TGTGCCACCAGCATTATTAACTATGGCTACACCTTC. Its protein is CATSIINYGYTF.

V gene TRBV19 combines with J gene TRBJ1-1; D might be TRBD1 (5 bases). The germline V and J ends were trimmed by 1 base and 8 bases, with 11 bases remaining between them. Germline V gives CDR1 LNHDA, CDR2 SQIVND (reference sequence). The CDR3 spans 13 residues. CDR3 sequence reads: CASSIGVGGEAFF. The CDR3 DNA follows: TGTGCCAGTAGTATAGGGGTGGGGGGAGAAGCTTTCTTT.